The next 24 T cell receptor beta chains were all read from a single sample in a study of blood T cell repertoires in COVID-19. The repertoire was sequenced with immunoSEQ multiplex PCR; TCRdb's copy has only in-frame clones and lacks some. The table lists tens of thousands of clones, approximately 80% of them singletons. Material for sequencing was peripheral blood. The origin of the receptors is a man in his forties or fifties with COVID-19, enrolled during active disease.

The chain combines TRBV3-1 (or the pseudogene TRBV3-2) with TRBJ2-7; 7 bases line up with TRBD2. V lost 0 bases to trimming and J lost 7 bases; unmatched junction nucleotides: 9. The germline V gene encodes CDR1 LGHDT and CDR2 YNNKEL (reference sequence). CDR3 length: 15 residues. In DNA form, the CDR3 reads TGTGCCAGCAGCCAAGATATTGGCCGGCGGGAGGAGCAGTACTTC. This gives the protein CASSQDIGRREEQYF.

The V gene is TRBV3-1 (or the pseudogene TRBV3-2), the J gene TRBJ2-7; the D is unclear. Germline V CDR1 and CDR2: LGHDT, YNNKEL (reference sequence). The CDR3 runs to 18 residues. The V and J ends lost 0 bases and 4 bases respectively, with 22 bases between them. For the CDR3, the DNA is TGTGCCAGCAGCCAAGATCATCCTGGCCTAGGTGGTAAATACGAGCAGTACTTC. Protein: CASSQDHPGLGGKYEQYF.

In this sample, this clone turned up a few times. The rearrangement uses TRBV5-4 and TRBJ2-6; 7 bases fit TRBD1. The trim removed 2 bases at V and 2 bases at J, leaving 4 bases unmatched. The CDR3 is 16 amino acids. Germline values: CDR1 SGHNT, CDR2 YYREEE (reference sequence). The CDR3 DNA reads TGTGCCAGCAGCTTACAACAGGGGACTGGGGCCAACGTCCTGACTTTC. Amino acid sequence: CASSLQQGTGANVLTF.

The chain links TRBV5-1 to TRBJ2-5; TRBD2 matches at 14 bases. With 4 bases clipped from V and 5 bases from J, the junction kept 10 bases outside the gene matches. The V gene's germline CDR1 is SGHRS and CDR2 YFSETQ. The CDR3 runs to 17 residues. The CDR3 DNA reads as TGCGCCAGCAGCCCCGGGACTAGCGGGAGCCTCCGGGAGACCCAGTACTTC. This encodes CASSPGTSGSLRETQYF.

The rearrangement uses TRBV28 and TRBJ2-5; 12 bases fit TRBD1. The CDR3 has 15 amino acids. V dropped 6 bases and J dropped 3; count of bases not matched to a gene: 5. Germline V gene data show CDR1 as MDHEN and CDR2 as SYDVKM. This CDR3 reads CASSGGQGAEETQYF. The CDR3 DNA sequence: TGTGCCAGCAGCGGGGGACAGGGGGCCGAAGAGACCCAGTACTTC.

The sample holds one count of this clone. The V call is TRBV25-1, the J call TRBJ2-7, with TRBD1 matching 10 bases. The CDR3 loop spans 15 amino acids. After removal of 7 bases from V and 7 bases from J, the junction contained 13 bases not matched to a gene. Germline V CDR1 and CDR2: MGHDK, SYGVNS. CDR3 sequence: CASTERDRGPSEQYF. The CDR3 nucleotides are TGTGCCAGCACCGAACGAGACAGGGGGCCTTCAGAGCAGTACTTC.

The CDR3 DNA follows: TGTGCCAGCAGTTACTCGATGAGAGGGAATACTGAAGCTTTCTTT. This translates into CASSYSMRGNTEAFF. The genes are TRBV6-5 and TRBJ1-1; D is unresolved. V was shortened by 0 bases and J by 5 bases, with 13 bases between the two germline ends. This CDR3 is built from 15 residues. Per germline, CDR1 MNHEY and CDR2 SVGAGI.

This clone occurred a few times. A junction end diverges from the germline sequence, so it may reflect a read error. The CDR3 loop is CASSVTSGRFGELFF. The CDR3 DNA reads TGTGCCAGCAGCGTAACTAGCGGGAGGTTCGGGGAGCTGTTTTTT. The chain combines TRBV7-3 with TRBJ2-2; 12 nucleotides line up with TRBD2. Germline V gene lookup returns CDR1 SGHTA and CDR2 FQGTGA. The CDR3 length is 15 residues.

The CDR3 DNA is TGTGCCAGCAGCCATAGCGGGAGGCTGGACGGGGAGCTGTTTTTT. Translating gives CASSHSGRLDGELFF. The chain is built from TRBV5-6 and TRBJ2-2; 10 bases map to TRBD2. V shed 4 bases and J 7 bases; nucleotides not matched to a gene: 7. CDR1 and CDR2 (germline): SGHDT, YYEEEE. The CDR3 loop spans 15 amino acids.

The chain couples TRBV19 to TRBJ1-1, with a possible D match to TRBD1 (5 bases). In germline, CDR1 is LNHDA, CDR2 SQIVND (reference sequence). The CDR3 covers 15 residues. V dropped 4 bases and J dropped 1 base, with 13 bases sitting between them. This chain's CDR3 is CASSSTPQGNTEAFF. The CDR3 nucleotides are TGTGCCAGTAGTAGTACCCCTCAGGGGAACACTGAAGCTTTCTTT.

The V and J genes are TRBV29-1 and TRBJ2-7; 7 nucleotides align to TRBD1. The CDR3 has 13 residues. The germline CDR1 and CDR2 sequences are SQVTM and ANQGSEA. Losses at the gene ends were 5 bases for V and 4 bases for J; bases not matched to a gene: 8. As DNA, the CDR3 is TGCAGCGTTTGGGTGGGCAGGGGGTACGAGCAGTACTTC. Residues: CSVWVGRGYEQYF.

This chain connects TRBV14 to TRBJ2-1; D is perhaps TRBD1 (6 bases). V lost 5 bases, J lost 2 bases, and 19 bases lay in between. Germline assignment: CDR1 SGHDN and CDR2 FVKESK. CDR3 size: 17 residues. The CDR3 bases are TGTGCCAGCAGCTACTCCTGGGGGCCCGAGACCTACAATGAGCAGTTCTTC. Protein: CASSYSWGPETYNEQFF. Complete variable domain (other parts from reference TRBV14 and TRBJ2-1): EAGVTQFPSHSVIEKGQTVTLRCDPISGHDNLYWYRRVMGKEIKFLLHFVKESKQDESGMPNNRFLAERTGGTYSTLKVQPAELEDSGVYFCASSYSWGPETYNEQFFGPGTRLTVL.

V gene TRBV7-9 combines with J gene TRBJ1-5; weak D call: TRBD1 (5 bases). This CDR3 has 16 amino acids. The germline V gene encodes CDR1 SEHNR and CDR2 FQNEAQ (reference sequence). Trimming stripped 1 base from V and 0 bases from J, with 10 bases between. The CDR3 nucleotides are TGTGCCAGCAGCTTAGGGGGCAGGTATAGCAATCAGCCCCAGCATTTT. This encodes CASSLGGRYSNQPQHF.

The chain joins TRBV28 to TRBJ1-2; TRBD1 agrees at 9 bases. The CDR3 covers 14 residues. CDR1 and CDR2 from the germline V gene are MDHEN and SYDVKM. V was pared by 2 bases and J by 2 bases, with 0 bases of the junction left unmatched. CDR3: CASSLGQGNYGYTF. The CDR3 nucleotides are TGTGCCAGCAGTTTAGGACAGGGGAACTATGGCTACACCTTC.

The CDR3 nucleotides are TGTGCCATCAGTGGGGGCAGCGCCTACGAGCAGTACTTC. The encoded protein is CAISGGSAYEQYF. J is TRBJ2-7 and V is TRBV10-3; possible D gene TRBD1, 5 bases. Trimming took 4 bases from V and 2 from J, leaving 9 bases between them. The CDR3 runs 13 residues. In germline, CDR1 is ENHRY, CDR2 SYGVKD.

As for this clone: One end of the junction varies from germline; a read error may be responsible. This specimen includes other DNA sequences encoding the same CDR3. The chain combines TRBV19 with TRBJ2-3, with 15 bases fitting TRBD2. The germline CDR1 and CDR2 sequences are LNHDA and SQIVND (reference sequence). The CDR3 covers 18 residues. CDR3: CASSIGLAGGPSTDTQYF. CDR3 nucleotides: TGCGCCAGTAGTATTGGACTAGCGGGAGGGCCCAGCACAGATACGCAGTATTTT. Supplemented by reference TRBV19 and TRBJ2-3, the full variable domain reads DGGITQSPKYLFRKEGQNVTLSCEQNLNHDAMYWYRQDPGQGLRLIYYSQIVNDFQKGDIAEGYSVSREKKESFPLTVTSAQKNPTAFYLCASSIGLAGGPSTDTQYFGPGTRLTVL.

The chain uses TRBV5-1 and TRBJ1-2; D not certain. From germline, CDR1 is SGHRS and CDR2 YFSETQ. The CDR3 loop spans 14 amino acids. Trimming took 2 bases from V and 6 from J, leaving 14 bases between them. CDR3 DNA: TGCGCCAGCAGCTTAACCGACGGGAGACATGGCTACACCTTC. Its protein is CASSLTDGRHGYTF.

In DNA, the CDR3 is TGTGCCAGCAGCCGGGGACAGCTAGGACCCCTCCACTTT. Translation: CASSRGQLGPLHF. The chain uses TRBV7-2 and TRBJ1-6, with 7 bases fitting TRBD1. The CDR3 covers 13 residues. Trimming removed 5 bases from V and 12 bases from J; junction bases left unmatched: 7. Germline CDR1 reads SGHTA; CDR2 reads FQGNSA.

The chain carries TRBV7-2 and TRBJ2-1, with 9 nucleotides matching TRBD2. CDR3 length: 15 amino acids. The germline V gene encodes CDR1 SGHTA and CDR2 FQGNSA. The V gene end was trimmed by 1 base and the J gene end by 4 bases; junction bases not matched to a gene: 2. CDR3 sequence reads: CASSLEAGGYNEQFF. In nucleotides, the CDR3 is TGTGCCAGCAGCTTAGAGGCGGGAGGGTACAATGAGCAGTTCTTC.

The chain combines TRBV20-1 with TRBJ2-2; 7 bases align to TRBD2. Trimming removed 3 bases from V and 5 bases from J; junction bases left unmatched: 6. Germline CDR1 reads DFQATT; CDR2 reads SNEGSKA (reference sequence). This CDR3 region has 14 residues. This chain's CDR3 is CSASFAGETGELFF. The CDR3 DNA reads as TGCAGTGCTAGTTTCGCGGGAGAAACCGGGGAGCTGTTTTTT.

The rearrangement uses TRBV5-1 and TRBJ2-5; 14 nucleotides align to TRBD2. Trimming cost V 0 bases and J 5 bases; bases outside gene matches: 9. CDR3 length equals 18 residues. Looked up from germline, CDR1 is SGHRS and CDR2 is YFSETQ. CDR3 nucleotide sequence: TGCGCCAGCAGCTTGGGAGGACTAGCGGGAGGAGGCCAGGAGACCCAGTACTTC. This gives the protein CASSLGGLAGGGQETQYF.

This clone was counted between two and nine times. The chain recombines TRBV5-1 with TRBJ2-5; 8 nucleotides line up with TRBD1. With V trimmed by 7 bases and J by 1 base, 0 bases remained unmatched. The CDR3 covers 12 residues. Germline CDR1 and CDR2: SGHRS and YFSETQ. The chain's CDR3 is CASGTGQETQYF. DNA for the CDR3: TGCGCCAGCGGGACAGGCCAAGAGACCCAGTACTTC. The full variable domain, its missing parts supplied by reference TRBV5-1 and TRBJ2-5, is KAGVTQTPRYLIKTRGQQVTLSCSPISGHRSVSWYQQTPGQGLQFLFEYFSETQRNKGNFPGRFSGRQFSNSRSEMNVSTLELGDSALYLCASGTGQETQYFGPGTRLLVL.

The chain carries TRBV5-1 and TRBJ1-2, with D possibly matching TRBD1 (6 bases). From germline, CDR1 is SGHRS and CDR2 YFSETQ. CDR3 length: 15 amino acids. V was cut by 0 bases and J by 6 bases, with 15 bases left in between. The CDR3 reads CASSLGTEPSHGYTF. CDR3 in DNA: TGCGCCAGCAGCTTGGGGACAGAACCCTCTCATGGCTACACCTTC. The entire variable domain, with the rest obtained from reference TRBV5-1 and TRBJ1-2, is as follows: KAGVTQTPRYLIKTRGQQVTLSCSPISGHRSVSWYQQTPGQGLQFLFEYFSETQRNKGNFPGRFSGRQFSNSRSEMNVSTLELGDSALYLCASSLGTEPSHGYTFGSGTRLTVV.

The V gene is TRBV14, the J gene TRBJ1-1; tentative D call: TRBD1 (6 bases). Germline assignment: CDR1 SGHDN and CDR2 FVKESK. V was shortened by 8 bases and J by 0 bases, with 16 bases between the two germline ends. The CDR3 runs to 15 residues. The CDR3 here is CASPFPRDMNTEAFF. CDR3 coding DNA: TGTGCCAGCCCCTTCCCCAGGGACATGAACACTGAAGCTTTCTTT.